The rows below give T cell receptor beta chains drawn from one sample of a study of control samples from healthy donors and cancer patients. The protocol was immunoSEQ multiplex PCR, while the TCRdb copy is restricted to in-frame clones and leaves out a portion. The sample yields about 130,000 clones, 75% to 95% seen once. Sequencing was performed on blood. The source is a man aged 18 to 30 in good health. CDR3s include the opening cysteine and the closing phenylalanine or tryptophan. The D gene is left open where the match is weak. Not every row has a clone size; where given, it reads once, few, many or a size class.

J gene	D gene	V gene	clone size	CDR3 protein	CDR3 DNA
TRBJ1-2	NA	TRBV30	NA	CAWSVRGRKPYGYTF	TGTGCCTGGAGTGTAAGGGGGAGGAAGCCCTATGGCTACACCTTC
TRBJ2-1	NA	TRBV30	NA	CAWTEYNEQFF	TGTGCCTGGACAGAGTACAATGAGCAGTTCTTC
TRBJ1-2	NA	TRBV5-1	NA	CASSRERGYGYTF	TGCGCCAGCAGTCGGGAAAGGGGCTATGGCTACACCTTC
TRBJ2-2	NA	TRBV7-9	many	CASSSGDLLTRANGELFF	TGTGCCAGCAGCTCGGGAGACTTACTTACCAGGGCTAACGGGGAGCTGTTTTTT
TRBJ1-3	NA	TRBV5-1	NA	CASSLAASSGNTIYF	TGCGCCAGCAGCTTGGCGGCGAGCTCTGGAAACACCATATATTTT
TRBJ2-3	NA	TRBV6-5	NA	CATARGVEADTQYF	TGTGCCACCGCCAGGGGGGTTGAAGCAGATACGCAGTATTTT
TRBJ1-2	NA	TRBV9	NA	CASSVDPLKGYTF	TGTGCCAGCAGCGTAGACCCCCTAAAAGGCTACACCTTC
TRBJ1-2	NA	TRBV7-9	NA	CASSLLPGGNYGYTF	TGTGCCAGCAGCTTACTCCCAGGTGGTAACTATGGCTACACCTTC
TRBJ2-6	NA	TRBV5-1	few	CASSVWAGANVLTF	TGCGCCAGCAGTGTCTGGGCTGGGGCCAACGTCCTGACTTTC
TRBJ1-6	TRBD1	TRBV3-1/TRBV3-2	NA	CASSQGGTGDAPLHF	TGTGCCAGCAGCCAAGGCGGGACAGGAGACGCACCCCTCCACTTT
TRBJ1-6	NA	TRBV7-9	many	CASSLERGADSPLHF	TGTGCCAGCAGCTTAGAAAGGGGCGCGGACTCACCCCTCCACTTT
TRBJ1-4	TRBD1	TRBV6-1	NA	CASSEGWGGTGDEKLFF	TGTGCCAGCAGTGAAGGGTGGGGCGGGACAGGGGACGAAAAACTGTTTTTT
TRBJ2-7	TRBD2	TRBV15	NA	CATSRDRSGAYEQYF	TGTGCCACCAGCAGAGATCGGAGCGGGGCCTACGAGCAGTACTTC
TRBJ1-4	NA	TRBV30	NA	CAWNTLDTSNEKLFF	TGTGCCTGGAATACCCTGGACACCTCTAATGAAAAACTGTTTTTT
TRBJ2-7	TRBD1	TRBV11-2	NA	CASSLVGTGTYEQYF	TGTGCCAGCAGCTTGGTGGGGACAGGAACCTACGAGCAGTACTTC
TRBJ2-7	TRBD1	TRBV12-3/TRBV12-4	NA	CASSRQGTEQYF	TGTGCCAGCAGTCGACAGGGAACCGAGCAGTACTTC
TRBJ2-2	NA	TRBV6-2/TRBV6-3	NA	CASSYREYQNTGELFF	TGTGCCAGCAGTTACCGGGAGTACCAGAACACCGGGGAGCTGTTTTTT
TRBJ1-1	NA	TRBV4-1	NA	CASSQVSRTEAFF	TGCGCCAGCAGCCAAGTTAGCCGGACTGAAGCTTTCTTT
TRBJ2-3	NA	TRBV5-1	NA	CASSQQGTHTDTQYF	TGCGCCAGCAGCCAACAGGGGACTCACACAGATACGCAGTATTTT
TRBJ1-2	NA	TRBV3-1/TRBV3-2	NA	CASSQGIGGANYGYTF	TGTGCCAGCAGCCAAGGAATTGGGGGGGCTAACTATGGCTACACCTTC
TRBJ1-1	NA	TRBV3-1/TRBV3-2	NA	CASRNNGEAFF	TGTGCCAGCCGTAATAACGGTGAAGCTTTCTTT
TRBJ1-2	TRBD1	TRBV5-3	NA	CARSPFTGQVGYGYTF	TGTGCCAGAAGCCCTTTTACCGGACAGGTAGGCTATGGCTACACCTTC
TRBJ1-4	NA	TRBV21-1	NA	CASRGDRNEKLFF	TGTGCCAGCAGAGGGGATCGGAATGAAAAACTGTTTTTT
TRBJ2-7	TRBD2	TRBV5-5	NA	CASSSAPGLAKHEQYF	TGTGCCAGCAGCTCGGCCCCGGGACTAGCTAAGCACGAGCAGTACTTC
TRBJ2-2	NA	TRBV7-6	NA	CASSWDGELFF	TGTGCCAGCAGCTGGGACGGGGAGCTGTTTTTT
TRBJ1-1	NA	TRBV5-1	NA	CASSLDGGNTEAFF	TGCGCCAGCAGCTTGGATGGGGGGAACACTGAAGCTTTCTTT
TRBJ1-5	TRBD1	TRBV5-6	NA	CASSYGTGQGDQPQHF	TGTGCCAGCAGCTACGGGACAGGGCAGGGCGATCAGCCCCAGCATTTT
TRBJ2-3	NA	TRBV30	NA	CAWRGASTDTQYF	TGTGCCTGGAGGGGCGCCAGCACAGATACGCAGTATTTT
TRBJ1-6	NA	TRBV6-6	NA	CASSPGAGVIPSPLHF	TGTGCCAGCAGCCCAGGGGCAGGGGTCATCCCTTCACCCCTCCACTTT
TRBJ2-5	NA	TRBV5-1	once	CASSLAIGKETQYF	TGCGCCAGCAGCTTGGCTATCGGCAAAGAGACCCAGTACTTC
TRBJ2-3	NA	TRBV4-1	NA	CASSQGTSTDTQYF	TGCGCCAGCAGCCAAGGGACTAGCACAGATACGCAGTATTTT
TRBJ1-2	NA	TRBV4-1	NA	CASSHLGHPRGYTF	TGCGCCAGCAGCCACTTGGGACACCCCCGTGGCTACACCTTC
TRBJ1-4	NA	TRBV15	NA	CATSIWGAASEKLFF	TGTGCCACCAGCATTTGGGGGGCCGCGTCGGAAAAACTGTTTTTT
TRBJ2-7	NA	TRBV7-3	NA	CASSFSPTAMYEQYF	TGTGCCAGCAGCTTCAGCCCAACGGCCATGTACGAGCAGTACTTC
TRBJ2-2	NA	TRBV3-1/TRBV3-2	NA	CASSQDNGELFF	TGTGCCAGCAGCCAAGATAACGGGGAGCTGTTTTTT
TRBJ2-2	TRBD2	TRBV9	NA	CASSPQGAGAVTGELFF	TGTGCCAGCAGTCCTCAGGGAGCGGGGGCGGTCACCGGGGAGCTGTTTTTT
TRBJ1-2	TRBD1	TRBV5-6	NA	CASSWTGRHYGYTF	TGTGCCAGCAGCTGGACAGGGAGGCACTATGGCTACACCTTC